These T cell receptor beta chains were read from a single sample in a study of identical twins. TCRdb itself ran the 5' RACE reads through MiXCR, one entry per CDR3 protein. The profile shows roughly 720,000 distinct CDR3 sequences, 15% to 20% of them singletons. This same sample was also part of a study on T cells expressing NK-cell markers.

Sequenced material: PBMCs. Source of these receptors: a woman younger than 35 in good health. Both conserved end residues are part of each CDR3. Each record gives: D gene, clone size, V gene, J gene, CDR3 DNA, CDR3 protein. A D gene is named only where the DNA matches it firmly. Where a row states a size, it is once, few, many or the class of an expanded clone; other rows omit it.

d_gene: .
abundance: .
v_gene: TRBV9
j_gene: TRBJ2-5
CDR3nt: TGTGCCAGCAGCGCCCCCGGGGTCCAAGAGACCCAGTACTTC
CDR3aa: CASSAPGVQETQYF

d_gene: TRBD1
abundance: .
v_gene: TRBV27
j_gene: TRBJ2-7
CDR3nt: TGTGCCAGCAGTCAATTCCGGGACAGGGGCTCCTACGAGCAGTACTTC
CDR3aa: CASSQFRDRGSYEQYF

d_gene: .
abundance: .
v_gene: TRBV7-3
j_gene: TRBJ2-1
CDR3nt: TGTGCCAGCAGCTTACGAGTTGGGGGGGGGCTTTACAATGAGCAGTTCTTC
CDR3aa: CASSLRVGGGLYNEQFF

d_gene: .
abundance: .
v_gene: TRBV29-1
j_gene: TRBJ2-3
CDR3nt: TGCAGCGCACCGGGACTTGGCACAGATACGCAGTATTTT
CDR3aa: CSAPGLGTDTQYF

d_gene: .
abundance: few
v_gene: TRBV20-1
j_gene: TRBJ2-1
CDR3nt: TGCAGTGCTAGAATCCCAGACTCCTACAATGAGCAGTTCTTC
CDR3aa: CSARIPDSYNEQFF

d_gene: TRBD2
abundance: .
v_gene: TRBV20-1
j_gene: TRBJ2-1
CDR3nt: TGCAGTGCTAGAGATAGAACTAGCGGGGGTCTATACAATGAGCAGTTCTTC
CDR3aa: CSARDRTSGGLYNEQFF

d_gene: .
abundance: .
v_gene: TRBV30
j_gene: TRBJ1-1
CDR3nt: TGTGCCTGGAGTGTAATGGAGGACACTGAAGCTTTCTTT
CDR3aa: CAWSVMEDTEAFF

d_gene: TRBD2
abundance: .
v_gene: TRBV5-1
j_gene: TRBJ2-7
CDR3nt: TGCGCCAGCAGCCTACGCGGGGGGCCCTACGAGCAGTACTTC
CDR3aa: CASSLRGGPYEQYF

d_gene: .
abundance: .
v_gene: TRBV9
j_gene: TRBJ2-1
CDR3nt: TGTGCCAGCAGCGTTGGGGGCAGGATAGGAAATGAGCAGTTCTTC
CDR3aa: CASSVGGRIGNEQFF

d_gene: .
abundance: few
v_gene: TRBV5-1
j_gene: TRBJ1-1
CDR3nt: TGCGCCAGCAGCTTGGCACACATGAACACTGAAGCTTTCTTT
CDR3aa: CASSLAHMNTEAFF

d_gene: TRBD2
abundance: few
v_gene: TRBV2
j_gene: TRBJ2-5
CDR3nt: TGTGCCAGCAGTGAAGAGGCTAGCGGCCAAGAGACCCAGTACTTC
CDR3aa: CASSEEASGQETQYF

d_gene: TRBD2
abundance: many
v_gene: TRBV12-3/TRBV12-4
j_gene: TRBJ2-5
CDR3nt: TGTGCCAGCAGGCTGGGACTAATGGAGACCCAGTACTTC
CDR3aa: CASRLGLMETQYF

d_gene: .
abundance: .
v_gene: TRBV6-1
j_gene: TRBJ1-1
CDR3nt: TGTGCCAGCAGCCGCGGGGCAGATAACACTGAAGCTTTCTTT
CDR3aa: CASSRGADNTEAFF

d_gene: TRBD2
abundance: .
v_gene: TRBV20-1
j_gene: TRBJ2-1
CDR3nt: TGCAGTGCTCAGCTAGCGGGAGAGCAGTTCTTC
CDR3aa: CSAQLAGEQFF

d_gene: TRBD2
abundance: few
v_gene: TRBV7-6
j_gene: TRBJ2-7
CDR3nt: TGTGCCAGCATAAGTGAGATAGCGGGGAATTACGAGCAGTACTTC
CDR3aa: CASISEIAGNYEQYF

d_gene: .
abundance: many
v_gene: TRBV12-3/TRBV12-4
j_gene: TRBJ1-4
CDR3nt: TGTGCCAGCAGTTCTGAAGTTGGGAAACTGTTTTTT
CDR3aa: CASSSEVGKLFF

d_gene: .
abundance: few
v_gene: TRBV30
j_gene: TRBJ1-1
CDR3nt: TGTGCCTTGGGACGGCCGAACACTGAAGCTTTCTTT
CDR3aa: CALGRPNTEAFF

d_gene: .
abundance: .
v_gene: TRBV20-1
j_gene: TRBJ1-5
CDR3nt: TGCAGTGCTAGGAGGTCGGGCCAGCCCCAGCATTTT
CDR3aa: CSARRSGQPQHF

d_gene: TRBD1
abundance: few
v_gene: TRBV18
j_gene: TRBJ1-1
CDR3nt: TGTGCCAGCTCACCCCAGACAGGGCGGAGTAACACTGAAGCTTTCTTT
CDR3aa: CASSPQTGRSNTEAFF

d_gene: .
abundance: .
v_gene: TRBV12-3/TRBV12-4
j_gene: TRBJ2-1
CDR3nt: TGTGCCAGCAGTTTAGCAGGGCTTCCCTCCTACAATGAGCAGTTCTTC
CDR3aa: CASSLAGLPSYNEQFF

d_gene: TRBD2
abundance: few
v_gene: TRBV5-1
j_gene: TRBJ2-1
CDR3nt: TGCGCCAGCAGCTTAGCGGGGTACAGCGATGAGCAGTTCTTC
CDR3aa: CASSLAGYSDEQFF

d_gene: .
abundance: few
v_gene: TRBV20-1
j_gene: TRBJ2-3
CDR3nt: TGCAGTGGCGCCGGGGGGCTGGGTGATACGCAGTATTTT
CDR3aa: CSGAGGLGDTQYF

d_gene: .
abundance: few
v_gene: TRBV2
j_gene: TRBJ2-1
CDR3nt: TGTGCCAGCAGTGAGGAGACCCCCAAGCCGCTCTTC
CDR3aa: CASSEETPKPLF

d_gene: .
abundance: many
v_gene: TRBV6-2/TRBV6-3
j_gene: TRBJ1-1
CDR3nt: TGTGCCAGCAGTTACGGCCGCATGAACACTGAAGCTTTCTTT
CDR3aa: CASSYGRMNTEAFF

d_gene: TRBD1
abundance: .
v_gene: TRBV5-1
j_gene: TRBJ2-1
CDR3nt: TGCGCCAGCAGCACACAGGGGGTTAGATACAATGAGCAGTTCTTC
CDR3aa: CASSTQGVRYNEQFF

d_gene: TRBD2
abundance: .
v_gene: TRBV29-1
j_gene: TRBJ2-7
CDR3nt: TGCAGCGCCGGACTAGCGGGGGGGGGCTCCTACGAGCAGTACTTC
CDR3aa: CSAGLAGGGSYEQYF

d_gene: .
abundance: few
v_gene: TRBV20-1
j_gene: TRBJ1-1
CDR3nt: TGCAGTGCTATCGAGCCTCCCACTGAAGCTTTCTTT
CDR3aa: CSAIEPPTEAFF

d_gene: .
abundance: few
v_gene: TRBV12-3/TRBV12-4
j_gene: TRBJ1-4
CDR3nt: TGTGCCAGCAGTCCTCAAAGAAATGAAAAACTGTTTTTT
CDR3aa: CASSPQRNEKLFF

d_gene: TRBD1
abundance: .
v_gene: TRBV29-1
j_gene: TRBJ2-4
CDR3nt: TGCAGCGTAATTCCGGGACAGGGAAAAAACATTCAGTACTTC
CDR3aa: CSVIPGQGKNIQYF

d_gene: .
abundance: few
v_gene: TRBV29-1
j_gene: TRBJ2-1
CDR3nt: TGCAGCGTTGAGCGGAGCTCCTACAATGAGCAGTTCTTC
CDR3aa: CSVERSSYNEQFF

d_gene: TRBD1
abundance: .
v_gene: TRBV20-1
j_gene: TRBJ2-7
CDR3nt: TGCCGTGCTGGGCCCCGCGGACAGGGGCGTATAACCTACGAGCAGTACTTC
CDR3aa: CRAGPRGQGRITYEQYF

d_gene: TRBD2
abundance: .
v_gene: TRBV11-2
j_gene: TRBJ2-1
CDR3nt: TGTGCCAGCAGCTTAGCTAGCGGGAGAAACAATGAGCAGTTCTTC
CDR3aa: CASSLASGRNNEQFF

d_gene: .
abundance: .
v_gene: TRBV3-1
j_gene: TRBJ1-2
CDR3nt: TGTGCCAGCAGCCAAGATGACAGAGCGGGCGGCTACACCTTC
CDR3aa: CASSQDDRAGGYTF

d_gene: TRBD2
abundance: .
v_gene: TRBV7-2
j_gene: TRBJ2-3
CDR3nt: TGTGCCAGCAGGCCTGGACTAGCGGCTTCAGATACGCAGTATTTT
CDR3aa: CASRPGLAASDTQYF

d_gene: TRBD2
abundance: .
v_gene: TRBV7-7
j_gene: TRBJ2-2
CDR3nt: TGTGCCAGCAGCACTGGACTAGCGGGAGTTAACACCGGGGAGCTGTTTTTT
CDR3aa: CASSTGLAGVNTGELFF

d_gene: TRBD1
abundance: .
v_gene: TRBV5-1
j_gene: TRBJ2-3
CDR3nt: TGCGCCAGCAGCTTGGACGGGACAGGGGGAGATACGCAGTATTTT
CDR3aa: CASSLDGTGGDTQYF

d_gene: .
abundance: once
v_gene: TRBV10-2
j_gene: TRBJ1-2
CDR3nt: TGCGCCAGCAGTGACCGAAGTACAGGGTTAAGACGTATAGGCTACACCTTC
CDR3aa: CASSDRSTGLRRIGYTF

d_gene: .
abundance: many
v_gene: TRBV12-3/TRBV12-4
j_gene: TRBJ2-1
CDR3nt: TGTGCCAGCAGCCACTCCTACAATGAGCAGTTCTTC
CDR3aa: CASSHSYNEQFF

d_gene: .
abundance: few
v_gene: TRBV10-3
j_gene: TRBJ2-5
CDR3nt: TGTGCCATCAGTGTTCATGGGCAGAGACAAGAGACCCAGTACTTC
CDR3aa: CAISVHGQRQETQYF

d_gene: TRBD1
abundance: .
v_gene: TRBV5-5
j_gene: TRBJ2-6
CDR3nt: TGTGCCAGCAGCTTTGGACAGGGGGTATTTGGGGCCAACGTCCTGACTTTC
CDR3aa: CASSFGQGVFGANVLTF

d_gene: .
abundance: few
v_gene: TRBV7-2
j_gene: TRBJ2-7
CDR3nt: TGTGCCAGCAGCTTGAGGTTCGGGGGCCACGAGCAGTACTTC
CDR3aa: CASSLRFGGHEQYF

d_gene: .
abundance: .
v_gene: TRBV7-9
j_gene: TRBJ2-7
CDR3nt: TGTGCCAGCAGCTTAGATCAGTTATCCTACGAGCAGTACTTC
CDR3aa: CASSLDQLSYEQYF